Listed here are 29 T cell receptor beta chains from one sample, sequenced in a study of identical twins (dated by TCRdb to about 2016). The library came from 5' RACE. Instrument on record: Illumina HiSeq 2000. TCRdb took the public reads, trimmed them with fastp at Q25, ran MiXCR for clone calling and kept in-frame beta chains. Identical CDR3 proteins give one entry, which carries the most common genes and DNA. The sample data list 1.5 million to 2 million distinct CDR3 sequences, and 32% of these were observed just once. In total, the top ten clones hold approximately 0.29% of the sample. The material sequenced was cord blood. The receptors originated from a newborn girl in good health.

This clonotype came up a few times. This chain links TRBV20-1 with TRBJ1-1, with no clear D. Between the trimmed V and J ends, which lost 3 bases and 4 bases, there was a span of 6 bases. The germline gives CDR1 DFQATT, CDR2 SNEGSKA (reference sequence). This CDR3 region has 11 residues. CDR3 sequence: CSARRSTEAFF. CDR3 in DNA: TGCAGTGCTAGGAGGAGCACTGAAGCTTTCTTT.

This sequence joins TRBV20-1 and TRBJ1-2, with 9 bases fitting TRBD1. This CDR3 is 13 amino acids long. The V gene end was trimmed by 6 bases and the J gene end by 6 bases; junction bases not matched to a gene: 8. The V gene's germline CDR1 is DFQATT and CDR2 SNEGSKA (reference sequence). In DNA, the CDR3 is TGCAGTGCAAGGGACAGGGATCGAAATGGCTACACCTTC. Amino acid sequence: CSARDRDRNGYTF.

The rearrangement uses TRBV12-3 or TRBV12-4 and TRBJ2-5; 8 nucleotides align to TRBD1. The end of the DNA aligns better with TRBJ2-7, so the J call may be wrong. CDR3 length equals 14 residues. The CDR3 spells CASSLGPRGREQYF. In DNA form, the CDR3 reads TGTGCCAGCAGTTTGGGTCCCAGGGGGCGCGAGCAGTACTTC.

This clonotype appeared a few times. This chain uses TRBV7-2 with TRBJ2-3; possible D gene TRBD2, 5 bases. In germline, CDR1 is SGHTA, CDR2 FQGNSA. CDR3 length: 15 residues. Trimming stripped 3 bases from V and 0 bases from J, with 10 bases between. DNA for the CDR3: TGTGCCAGCAGCTTGGACTGGCTTAGCACAGATACGCAGTATTTT. Amino acid sequence: CASSLDWLSTDTQYF. Complete variable domain (other parts from reference TRBV7-2 and TRBJ2-3): GAGVSQSPSNKVTEKGKDVELRCDPISGHTALYWYRQSLGQGLEFLIYFQGNSAPDKSGLPSDRFSAERTGGSVSTLTIQRTQQEDSAVYLCASSLDWLSTDTQYFGPGTRLTVL.

The rearrangement uses TRBV20-1 and TRBJ2-3; D call uncertain. This CDR3 is built from 12 residues. V lost 7 bases, J lost 2 bases, and 10 bases lay in between. Germline CDR1 DFQATT, CDR2 SNEGSKA (reference sequence). Here the CDR3 reads CSEAFFTDTQYF. The CDR3 DNA is TGCAGTGAGGCCTTTTTCACAGATACGCAGTATTTT.

The CDR3 DNA reads TGCGCCAGCAGCTTGGCCCTCCCTATCTACGAGCAGTACTTC. Its protein is CASSLALPIYEQYF. This sequence joins TRBV5-1 and TRBJ2-7; D gene unclear. In germline, CDR1 is SGHRS, CDR2 YFSETQ. This CDR3 is 14 amino acids long. The V end was cut by 0 bases, the J end by 3 bases, with 10 bases between.

The chain is built from TRBV28 and TRBJ1-4, with TRBD1 identical over 9 bases. CDR3 length equals 16 residues. V shed 5 bases, J shed 4 bases, and the junction held 8 bases outside the gene matches. CDR1 and CDR2 from the germline V gene are MDHEN and SYDVKM. This chain's CDR3 is CASSPTGGAINEKLFF. The CDR3 coding sequence is TGTGCCAGCAGTCCGACAGGGGGGGCAATTAATGAAAAACTGTTTTTT.

This clonotype has only a few counts. The V and J genes are TRBV7-2 and TRBJ2-5, with TRBD2 matching 8 bases. The CDR3 is 15 residues long. Germline assignment: CDR1 SGHTA and CDR2 FQGNSA. Unmatched junction bases numbered 9, after V lost 4 bases and J lost 5 bases. The DNA for the CDR3 is TGTGCCAGCAGCTGGGTGATAGCGGGACGGGAGACCCAGTACTTC. Translating it yields CASSWVIAGRETQYF.

The table lists this clonotype with a few counts. The genes are TRBV2 and TRBJ1-2; TRBD1 matches at 7 bases. Germline V gives CDR1 SNHLY, CDR2 FYNNEI. This CDR3 contains 14 residues. V shed 7 bases, J shed 4 bases, and the junction held 9 bases outside the gene matches. The CDR3 DNA sequence: TGTGCCAGCACTCGGGACAGCCAGGCCTATGGCTACACCTTC. This codes for CASTRDSQAYGYTF.

In this sample, this clonotype turned up a few times. The rearrangement uses TRBV6-5 and TRBJ1-2, with a tentative D call TRBD1 (6 bases). V was pared by 6 bases and J by 4 bases, with 21 bases between. CDR1 and CDR2 from the germline V gene are MNHEY and SVGAGI. This CDR3 spans 16 amino acids. The CDR3 DNA reads TGTGCCAGCAGGTGCCCCTTAGACAGGTCTCCCTATGGCTACACCTTC. It codes for CASRCPLDRSPYGYTF.

This clonotype was seen a handful of times. V is TRBV25-1 and J is TRBJ2-7; TRBD1 matches at 7 bases. In germline, CDR1 is MGHDK, CDR2 SYGVNS. The CDR3 is 14 residues long. V shed 11 bases, J shed 5 bases, and the junction held 15 bases outside the gene matches. In DNA form, the CDR3 reads TGTGCCGGTAACCGGGACAGAGGCATGAACGAGCAGTACTTC. Translating gives CAGNRDRGMNEQYF.

The gene calls are TRBV11-2 and TRBJ2-1, with TRBD2 matching over 7 bases. This CDR3 is built from 14 residues. CDR1 and CDR2 from the germline V gene are SGHAT and FQNNGV. With 8 bases clipped from V and 7 bases from J, the junction kept 11 bases outside the gene matches. The CDR3 region is CASGGVVGLNEQFF. For the CDR3, the DNA is TGTGCCAGCGGGGGGGTAGTGGGACTGAATGAGCAGTTCTTC.

The J gene is TRBJ2-1, the V gene TRBV6-1, with D tentatively TRBD1 (6 bases). This CDR3 spans 13 amino acids. Trimming cost V 7 bases and J 10 bases, with 17 bases left between them. Germline V gene sequence: CDR1 MNHNS, CDR2 SASEGT. The CDR3 sequence is CASTTGPFYEQFF. CDR3 nucleotides: TGTGCCAGCACGACAGGACCTTTCTACGAGCAGTTCTTC.

V and J are TRBV5-1 and TRBJ1-2, with 10 nucleotides matching TRBD1. This CDR3 region has 14 residues. The junction had 8 bases not matched to a gene; V was cut back by 4 bases and J by 8 bases. Per germline, CDR1 SGHRS and CDR2 YFSETQ. CDR3 coding DNA: TGCGCCAGCAGCACAGGGACAGGGGAATGGGGCTACACCTTC. Translation: CASSTGTGEWGYTF.

This sequence joins TRBV9 and TRBJ2-1; D is possibly TRBD2 (6 bases). Germline CDR1 SGDLS, CDR2 YYNGEE. Trimming stripped 5 bases from V and 0 bases from J, with 12 bases between. The CDR3 is 15 residues long. The CDR3 DNA sequence: TGTGCCAGCAGGCGGGACTCACGCTCCTACAATGAGCAGTTCTTC. This translates into CASRRDSRSYNEQFF.

CDR3 sequence reads: CASSLTGQGIPNYGYTF. CDR3 nucleotides: TGCGCCAGCAGCTTGACGGGACAGGGGATCCCCAACTATGGCTACACCTTC. V usage is TRBV5-1 and J usage is TRBJ1-2, with 10 bases that match TRBD1. Germline CDR1 is SGHRS and CDR2 is YFSETQ. V lost 1 base and J lost 2; bases outside the gene matches: 8. The length of the CDR3 is 17 residues.

The rearrangement uses TRBV4-1 and TRBJ1-1; no firm D call. The CDR3 contains 15 residues. Germline CDR1 reads MGHRA; CDR2 reads YSYEKL. Trimming stripped 1 base from V and 6 bases from J, with 15 bases between. CDR3 region: CASSQVSIIVAEAFF. DNA for the CDR3: TGCGCCAGCAGCCAAGTTAGTATTATCGTGGCTGAAGCTTTCTTT.

In this sample, this clonotype turned up a few times. V and J are TRBV18 and TRBJ1-2; tentative D call: TRBD1 (6 bases). The CDR3 totals 15 residues. Germline V CDR1 and CDR2: KGHSH, LQKENI. V was cut by 3 bases and J by 2 bases, with 13 bases left in between. The chain's CDR3 is CASSPLDRTNYGYTF. CDR3 nucleotides: TGTGCCAGCTCACCGTTGGACAGAACCAACTATGGCTACACCTTC.

This clonotype was detected only a few times. The chain uses TRBV7-2 and TRBJ2-3, with a weak D call TRBD1 (5 bases). Trimming stripped 0 bases from V and 0 bases from J, with 28 bases between. The CDR3 spans 22 residues. Germline CDR1 and CDR2: SGHTA and FQGNSA. The CDR3 spells CASSLAKARGVGHFTSTDTQYF. The CDR3 DNA sequence: TGTGCCAGCAGCTTAGCCAAAGCCCGAGGCGTGGGGCATTTTACTAGCACAGATACGCAGTATTTT. Full variable domain (missing parts from reference TRBV7-2 and TRBJ2-3): GAGVSQSPSNKVTEKGKDVELRCDPISGHTALYWYRQSLGQGLEFLIYFQGNSAPDKSGLPSDRFSAERTGGSVSTLTIQRTQQEDSAVYLCASSLAKARGVGHFTSTDTQYFGPGTRLTVL.

This clonotype turned up a few times. This chain links TRBV11-2 with TRBJ1-4, with 11 nucleotides matching TRBD1. The germline V gene encodes CDR1 SGHAT and CDR2 FQNNGV. CDR3 length: 17 amino acids. The V gene end was trimmed by 4 bases and the J gene end by 0 bases; junction bases not matched to a gene: 4. As DNA, the CDR3 is TGTGCCAGCAGCTGGACAGGGGGCCTTGCAACTAATGAAAAACTGTTTTTT. This gives the protein CASSWTGGLATNEKLFF.

Only a few counts were recorded for this clonotype. The chain joins TRBV25-1 to TRBJ2-7; 8 nucleotides agree with TRBD1. The ends lost 2 bases at V and 3 bases at J; junction bases unmatched: 12. The CDR3 has 17 residues. Per germline, CDR1 MGHDK and CDR2 SYGVNS. CDR3 region: CASSEATLSGGGYEQYF. Here the CDR3 DNA reads TGTGCCAGCAGTGAAGCTACATTGTCAGGGGGCGGCTACGAGCAGTACTTC.

This clonotype came up a few times. V is TRBV20-1 and J is TRBJ2-1, with D possibly matching TRBD2 (5 bases). Germline V gene sequence: CDR1 DFQATT, CDR2 SNEGSKA (reference sequence). The V end was cut by 4 bases, the J end by 1 base, with 11 bases between. The CDR3 is 14 residues long. The CDR3 sequence is CSATTGESYNEQFF. As DNA, the CDR3 is TGCAGTGCTACCACCGGGGAGTCCTACAATGAGCAGTTCTTC.

The chain uses TRBV20-1 and TRBJ2-4; no clear D gene. CDR3 length equals 15 residues. The ends were cut back, 6 bases at V and 0 bases at J, with 15 bases in the middle. CDR1 is DFQATT, CDR2 SNEGSKA, per germline (reference sequence). The CDR3 region has the DNA TGCAGTGCCCCCTCGTGGCGTGTAGCCAAAAACATTCAGTACTTC. Its translation is CSAPSWRVAKNIQYF.

The chain has TRBV11-2 and TRBJ2-1; 11 bases match TRBD2. Germline CDR1 is SGHAT and CDR2 is FQNNGV. V was pared by 5 bases and J by 4 bases, with 4 bases of the junction left unmatched. This CDR3 comprises 15 residues. This chain's CDR3 is CASSRTSGYYNEQFF. CDR3 nucleotide sequence: TGTGCCAGCAGCCGGACTAGCGGGTATTACAATGAGCAGTTCTTC.

This clonotype came up a few times. The chain combines TRBV5-1 with TRBJ2-2, with TRBD1 matching over 9 bases. Germline V gene lookup returns CDR1 SGHRS and CDR2 YFSETQ. Losses at the gene ends were 0 bases for V and 10 bases for J; bases not matched to a gene: 7. CDR3 length: 15 residues. In nucleotides, the CDR3 is TGCGCCAGCAGCTTGGCTCCGGGACAGGGCAAGGAGCTGTTTTTT. Protein: CASSLAPGQGKELFF.

The rearrangement joins TRBV18 to TRBJ2-3; TRBD2 matches 10 bases. Germline V CDR1 and CDR2: KGHSH, LQKENI. This CDR3 spans 16 amino acids. With V trimmed by 6 bases and J by 2 bases, 8 bases remained unmatched. This CDR3 is CASSRTSGLNTDTQYF. CDR3 sequence (DNA): TGTGCCAGCTCGAGGACTAGCGGTTTGAACACAGATACGCAGTATTTT.

V is TRBV11-2 and J is TRBJ2-1; 7 nucleotides line up with TRBD2. Germline trimming cut 0 bases from V and 10 bases from J; bases unmatched to any gene: 9. This CDR3 region has 15 residues. The germline CDR1 and CDR2 sequences are SGHAT and FQNNGV. The CDR3: CASSLDPTSAREQFF. The CDR3 DNA sequence: TGTGCCAGCAGCTTAGACCCCACTAGCGCGAGGGAGCAGTTCTTC.

This chain joins TRBV10-3 and TRBJ2-1; 7 positions agree with TRBD2. The CDR3 sequence is 13 residues long. CDR1 is ENHRY, CDR2 SYGVKD, per germline. V dropped 8 bases and J dropped 2; count of bases not matched to a gene: 3. The CDR3 region has the DNA TGTGCCATCGGGGGGGAGCCCTACAATGAGCAGTTCTTC. It specifies CAIGGEPYNEQFF.

The chain combines TRBV20-1 with TRBJ2-4, with D unresolved. The V gene lost 7 bases and the J gene lost 3 bases, with 13 bases spanning the gap. Looked up from germline, CDR1 is DFQATT and CDR2 is SNEGSKA (reference sequence). The CDR3 extends over 13 amino acids. CDR3 in amino acids: CSVTSIGKNIQYF. In DNA form, the CDR3 reads TGCAGTGTTACGTCTATAGGCAAAAACATTCAGTACTTC.